One sample yielded the 20 T cell receptor beta chains listed below, sequenced in a study of T cells in Graves' hyperthyroidism and ophthalmopathy. Template material for amplifying TCR beta CDR3 regions consisted of RNA transcripts. The TCR CDR3 first-round RT-PCR relied on the HTBI primer set. One entry per CDR3 protein, called by TCRdb with MiXCR from the multiplex PCR reads. This table has about 550,000 distinct CDR3 sequences, around 21% appearing once. Sequenced sample: blood. All receptors derive from a man between 18 and 29 years old with Graves' hyperthyroidism.

In its sample, this clonotype was seen many times. This chain connects TRBV20-1 to TRBJ2-7; TRBD2 aligns across 8 bases. The CDR3 runs 13 residues. V was clipped by 2 bases and J by 4 bases; unmatched bases: 4. The germline CDR1 and CDR2 sequences are DFQATT and SNEGSKA (reference sequence). The CDR3 loop reads CSARTSGTYEQYF. The CDR3, as DNA: TGCAGTGCTAGAACTAGCGGTACTTACGAGCAGTACTTC.

V usage is TRBV29-1 and J usage is TRBJ1-2, with D unclear. The V gene's germline CDR1 is SQVTM and CDR2 ANQGSEA. This CDR3 region has 11 residues. Trimming pared 2 bases from V and 5 bases from J, leaving 6 bases between. This CDR3 reads CSVEYAYGYTF. The CDR3 coding sequence is TGCAGCGTTGAATACGCGTATGGCTACACCTTC.

This clonotype has just a few counts. The chain has TRBV5-5 and TRBJ1-5; TRBD1 aligns across 8 bases. The V gene end was trimmed by 4 bases and the J gene end by 1 base; junction bases not matched to a gene: 4. The CDR3 spans 15 residues. The V gene's germline CDR1 is SGHKS and CDR2 YYEKEE (reference sequence). CDR3: CASSRTGQSNQPQHF. CDR3 bases: TGTGCCAGCAGCAGGACAGGGCAGAGCAATCAGCCCCAGCATTTT.

The table lists this clonotype with a few counts. The genes are TRBV19 and TRBJ2-7; D might be TRBD1 (5 bases). The CDR3 runs to 14 residues. V lost 1 base and J 3 bases, leaving 10 bases between the germline ends. Germline CDR1 and CDR2: LNHDA and SQIVND (reference sequence). The CDR3 loop is CASSIGPQGYEQYF. The CDR3 coding sequence is TGTGCCAGTAGTATAGGGCCTCAGGGCTACGAGCAGTACTTC.

This clonotype occurred many times. This chain uses TRBV6-5 with TRBJ1-2; TRBD1 might be the D (5 bases). CDR3 length: 13 amino acids. Trimming took off 2 bases at V and 2 bases at J, with 6 bases between the two ends. Germline V lookup: CDR1 MNHEY, CDR2 SVGAGI. The CDR3 nucleotides read TGTGCCAGCAGTTACGCAGGGAACTATGGCTACACCTTC. This codes for CASSYAGNYGYTF.

The rearrangement links TRBV3-1 to TRBJ2-2; D unresolved. CDR1 is LGHDT, CDR2 YNNKEL, per germline (reference sequence). Between the trimmed V and J ends, which lost 11 bases and 3 bases, there was a span of 13 bases. The CDR3 is 13 amino acids. This CDR3 is CASHGWDTGELFF. The CDR3 DNA reads as TGTGCCTCCCACGGGTGGGACACCGGGGAGCTGTTTTTT.

The V gene is TRBV15, the J gene TRBJ2-4; D unclear. This CDR3 region has 12 residues. Germline loops: CDR1 LNHNV, CDR2 YYDKDF (reference sequence). V was shortened by 3 bases and J by 8 bases, with 8 bases between the two germline ends. CDR3 amino acids: CATSSPRDIQYF. CDR3 DNA: TGTGCCACCAGCAGTCCTCGGGACATTCAGTACTTC.

This clonotype showed up many times. Written as DNA, the CDR3 is TGTGCCAGCAGTACAACCACTAGCGTCCAAGAGACCCAGTACTTC. Encoded protein: CASSTTTSVQETQYF. The genes are TRBV6-1 and TRBJ2-5; TRBD2 matches at 7 bases. Germline V gene data show CDR1 as MNHNS and CDR2 as SASEGT. The CDR3 contains 15 residues. V shed 5 bases and J 1 base; nucleotides not matched to a gene: 7.

This clonotype appeared a few times. J is TRBJ1-2 and V is TRBV29-1, with no clear D. The CDR3 consists of 12 residues. Between the trimmed V and J ends, which lost 4 bases and 3 bases, there was a span of 9 bases. The V gene's germline CDR1 is SQVTM and CDR2 ANQGSEA. The CDR3 spells CSVGPSDYGYTF. DNA for the CDR3: TGCAGCGTTGGGCCTTCAGACTATGGCTACACCTTC.

This clonotype was found a few times. The chain carries TRBV18 and TRBJ2-5, with D possibly TRBD1 on 6 matching bases. The germline V and J ends were trimmed by 4 bases and 5 bases, with 14 bases remaining between them. This CDR3 contains 14 residues. Germline CDR1 and CDR2: KGHSH and LQKENI. This chain's CDR3 is CASSLVRGYETQYF. The CDR3 DNA reads TGTGCCAGCTCACTTGTCAGGGGTTATGAGACCCAGTACTTC.

This clonotype has only a few counts. V and J are TRBV13 and TRBJ2-7; 8 nucleotides align to TRBD2. The CDR3 runs to 15 residues. V was clipped by 6 bases and J by 1 base; unmatched bases: 8. Per the germline V gene, CDR1 is PRHDT and CDR2 is FYEKMQ (reference sequence). In DNA, the CDR3 is TGTGCCAGCAGACCCACTAGCGGCGGGTCCTACGAGCAGTACTTC. This translates into CASRPTSGGSYEQYF.

This clonotype was detected ten times or more. This chain joins TRBV27 and TRBJ2-2; 7 bases are shared with TRBD2. Germline V lookup: CDR1 MNHEY, CDR2 SMNVEV (reference sequence). V was clipped by 5 bases and J by 6 bases; unmatched bases: 12. The CDR3 spans 16 residues. This CDR3 reads CASSVLGGEGPGELFF. CDR3 DNA sequence: TGTGCCAGCAGTGTCCTTGGCGGGGAGGGTCCCGGGGAGCTGTTTTTT.

This clonotype was seen only a few times. The genes are TRBV12-3 or TRBV12-4 and TRBJ2-2; possible D gene TRBD2, 5 bases. Trimming took 5 bases from V and 8 from J, leaving 12 bases between them. This CDR3 comprises 13 residues. The CDR3 loop is CASSNGVSGELFF. The CDR3 nucleotides are TGTGCCAGCAGTAACGGGGTTTCGGGGGAGCTGTTTTTT.

This clonotype was recorded many times. The J gene is TRBJ2-7, the V gene TRBV9, with 10 bases identical to TRBD2. This CDR3 region has 14 residues. J lost 7 bases, V lost 6 bases, and 10 bases had no gene match. From germline, CDR1 is SGDLS and CDR2 YYNGEE. Here the CDR3 reads CASNLAGDLGEQYF. The CDR3 region has the DNA TGTGCCAGCAATCTAGCGGGGGACCTTGGGGAGCAGTACTTC.

This clonotype was found many times. This chain joins TRBV19 and TRBJ2-7; perhaps D is TRBD1 or TRBD2 (5 bases each). V was clipped by 5 bases and J by 1 base, with 12 bases between them. This CDR3 region has 14 residues. In germline, CDR1 is LNHDA, CDR2 SQIVND (reference sequence). The CDR3 DNA follows: TGTGCCAGTAGTTGGGGCCCGGGGTCCTACGAGCAGTACTTC. Protein sequence: CASSWGPGSYEQYF.

This clonotype appeared many times. The CDR3 region is CASSTRNQETQYF. The CDR3 DNA is TGTGCCAGCAGTACAAGGAACCAAGAGACCCAGTACTTC. This rearrangement joins TRBV6-1 to TRBJ2-5; D unclear. The germline V and J ends were trimmed by 5 bases and 0 bases, with 7 bases remaining between them. The CDR3 is made up of 13 amino acids. Germline-derived CDR1 and CDR2 are MNHNS and SASEGT.

This chain links TRBV20-1 with TRBJ1-1; maybe TRBD1 (6 bases). With 5 bases removed from V and 3 bases from J, the gap between germline ends came to 13 bases. This CDR3 spans 13 amino acids. Germline-derived CDR1 and CDR2 are DFQATT and SNEGSKA (reference sequence). DNA of the CDR3: TGCAGTGCTGGGCAAGAGGGGGACACTGAAGCTTTCTTT. Translation gives CSAGQEGDTEAFF.

The table lists this clonotype with many counts. The rearrangement uses TRBV19 and TRBJ1-2, with D hard to call. In germline, CDR1 is LNHDA, CDR2 SQIVND (reference sequence). The CDR3 consists of 11 residues. The ends were cut back, 4 bases at V and 7 bases at J, with 7 bases in the middle. The CDR3 loop reads CASSTVGGYTF. The CDR3 DNA follows: TGTGCCAGTAGTACAGTAGGTGGCTACACCTTC.

This clonotype was counted at least ten times. V and J are TRBV12-3 or TRBV12-4 and TRBJ2-5; a possible D gene is TRBD1 (6 bases). With 5 bases removed from V and 5 bases from J, the gap between germline ends came to 12 bases. The CDR3 consists of 13 residues. The CDR3 DNA reads as TGTGCCAGCAGTCCAGGGGTTGCGGAGACCCAGTACTTC. It yields the protein CASSPGVAETQYF.

Many counts were recorded for this clonotype. The rearrangement links TRBV20-1 to TRBJ2-7; D perhaps matches TRBD2 (5 bases). V lost 2 bases to trimming and J lost 3 bases, with 23 bases between them. CDR1 is DFQATT and CDR2 is SNEGSKA in the germline V gene (reference sequence). The CDR3 runs 17 residues. For the CDR3, the DNA is TGCAGTGCTAGATCCACGATCCGAGGGCCGGCTCACTACGAGCAGTACTTC. Protein product: CSARSTIRGPAHYEQYF.